One and the same sample provided the 6 T cell receptor beta chains below, sequenced in a study of T cells after yellow fever vaccination. TCRdb redid the calling of the 5' RACE reads with MiXCR, one entry per CDR3 protein. The sample consists of around 250,000 distinct CDR3 sequences, roughly 5.2% of them appearing once. Sequenced here: CD4+ T cells sorted from PBMCs, sampled on the day of the yellow fever booster vaccination. The receptors stem from a man aged 18 to 29 who received the YFV17D yellow fever vaccine.

This clonotype turned up a few times. The chain has TRBV5-1 and TRBJ2-1; D is unclear. The germline V and J ends were trimmed by 1 base and 2 bases, with 7 bases remaining between them. The CDR3 has 14 residues. Germline CDR1 and CDR2: SGHRS and YFSETQ. CDR3 DNA sequence: TGCGCCAGCAGCTTGACTGTGACCTACAATGAGCAGTTCTTC. Protein: CASSLTVTYNEQFF. Full variable domain (missing parts from reference TRBV5-1 and TRBJ2-1): KAGVTQTPRYLIKTRGQQVTLSCSPISGHRSVSWYQQTPGQGLQFLFEYFSETQRNKGNFPGRFSGRQFSNSRSEMNVSTLELGDSALYLCASSLTVTYNEQFFGPGTRLTVL.

This clonotype was seen only a few times. The rearrangement links TRBV5-1 to TRBJ2-7; TRBD1 is a possible D gene (5 bases). V was pared by 0 bases and J by 0 bases, with 10 bases between. Germline lookup yields CDR1 SGHRS and CDR2 YFSETQ. The CDR3 is 15 residues long. CDR3 in DNA: TGCGCCAGCAGCTTGGCCAGGGTGGACTCCTACGAGCAGTACTTC. Its protein product is CASSLARVDSYEQYF.

This clonotype was recorded many times. The V and J genes are TRBV10-2 and TRBJ2-7; no definite D call. The V and J ends lost 7 bases and 2 bases respectively, with 15 bases between them. CDR3 length: 14 amino acids. Germline assignment: CDR1 WSHSY and CDR2 SAAADI. The CDR3 region has the DNA TGCGCCAGCAAGCCGGCGCCTCGTCCCTACGAGCAGTACTTC. The encoded protein is CASKPAPRPYEQYF.

The chain carries TRBV3-1 and TRBJ1-1; D gene ambiguous. The germline gives CDR1 LGHDT, CDR2 YNNKEL (reference sequence). V was clipped by 4 bases and J by 6 bases, with 15 bases between them. The CDR3 contains 14 residues. The CDR3, as DNA: TGTGCCAGCAGCCTGGGATCACGGAGCTCTGAAGCTTTCTTT. It translates to CASSLGSRSSEAFF.

The rearrangement links TRBV4-1 to TRBJ2-4; TRBD2 might be the D (7 bases). CDR3 length: 15 residues. Germline-derived CDR1 and CDR2 are MGHRA and YSYEKL. The V end was cut by 0 bases, the J end by 7 bases, with 13 bases between. The CDR3 DNA is TGCGCCAGCAGCCAAGATCTGGGGAGGGGGAACATTCAGTACTTC. Its translation: CASSQDLGRGNIQYF.

This clonotype showed up just a few times. This chain links TRBV25-1 with TRBJ2-5, with 8 positions matching TRBD1. The CDR3 covers 14 residues. Germline-derived CDR1 and CDR2 are MGHDK and SYGVNS. Unmatched junction bases numbered 10, after V lost 8 bases and J lost 5 bases. The CDR3 sequence: CASEGQGAGETQYF. Here the CDR3 DNA reads TGTGCCAGCGAGGGGCAGGGGGCTGGGGAGACCCAGTACTTC. The full variable domain, with the rest looked up from reference TRBV25-1 and TRBJ2-5, is EADIYQTPRYLVIGTGKKITLECSQTMGHDKMYWYQQDPGMELHLIHYSYGVNSTEKGDLSSESTVSRIRTEHFPLTLESARPSHTSQYLCASEGQGAGETQYFGPGTRLLVL.